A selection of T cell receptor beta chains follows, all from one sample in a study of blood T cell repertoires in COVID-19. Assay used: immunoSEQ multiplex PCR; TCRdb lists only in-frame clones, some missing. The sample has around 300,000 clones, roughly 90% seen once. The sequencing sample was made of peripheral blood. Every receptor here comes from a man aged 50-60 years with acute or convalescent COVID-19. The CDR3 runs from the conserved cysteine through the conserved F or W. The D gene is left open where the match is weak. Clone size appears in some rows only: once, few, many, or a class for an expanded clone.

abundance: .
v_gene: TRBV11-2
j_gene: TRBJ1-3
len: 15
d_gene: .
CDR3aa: CASSLAGISGNTIYF
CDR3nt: TGTGCCAGCAGCTTAGCGGGGATCTCTGGAAACACCATATATTTT

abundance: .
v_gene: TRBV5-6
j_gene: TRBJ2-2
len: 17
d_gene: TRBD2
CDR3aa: CASSFGTSGVHTGELFF
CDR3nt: TGTGCCAGCAGCTTCGGGACTAGCGGGGTTCATACCGGGGAGCTGTTTTTT

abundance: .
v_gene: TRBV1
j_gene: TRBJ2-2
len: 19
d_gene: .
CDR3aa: CTSSQPGTSGFTNTGELFF
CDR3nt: TGCACCAGCAGCCAACCCGGGACTAGCGGATTTACGAACACCGGGGAGCTGTTTTTT

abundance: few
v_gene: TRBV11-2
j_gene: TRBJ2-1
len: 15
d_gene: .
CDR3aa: CASSLDGIMAGLSFF
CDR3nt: TGTGCCAGCAGCTTAGATGGTATAATGGCGGGCTTGTCGTTCTTC

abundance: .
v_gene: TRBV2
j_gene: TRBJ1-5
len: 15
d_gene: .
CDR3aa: CASSSGTYLGQPQHF
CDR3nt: TGTGCCAGCAGCTCCGGGACATATCTGGGTCAGCCCCAGCATTTT

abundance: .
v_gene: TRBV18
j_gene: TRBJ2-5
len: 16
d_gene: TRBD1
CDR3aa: CASSPRTGTPVGTQYF
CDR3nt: TGTGCCAGCTCACCCCGGACAGGAACCCCGGTGGGGACCCAGTACTTC

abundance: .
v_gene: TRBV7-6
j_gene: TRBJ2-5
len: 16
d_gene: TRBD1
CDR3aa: CASSLRPRGPQETQYF
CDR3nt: TGTGCCAGCAGCTTAAGGCCTAGGGGGCCTCAAGAGACCCAGTACTTC

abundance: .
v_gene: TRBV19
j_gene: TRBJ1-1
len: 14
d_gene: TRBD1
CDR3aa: CASSIQGAGTEAFF
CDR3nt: TGTGCCAGTAGTATACAGGGGGCCGGCACTGAAGCTTTCTTT

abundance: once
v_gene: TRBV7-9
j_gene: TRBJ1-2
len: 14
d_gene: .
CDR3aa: CASSLDHSNYGYTF
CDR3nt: TGTGCCAGCAGCTTAGATCACAGTAACTATGGCTACACCTTC

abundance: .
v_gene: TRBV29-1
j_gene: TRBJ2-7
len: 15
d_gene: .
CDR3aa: CSVSLGPEGDYEQYF
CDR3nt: TGCAGCGTCTCATTGGGCCCCGAGGGGGACTACGAGCAGTACTTC

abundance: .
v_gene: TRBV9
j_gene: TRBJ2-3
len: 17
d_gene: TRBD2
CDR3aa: CASSVGGLAGAADTQYF
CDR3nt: TGTGCCAGCAGCGTAGGAGGACTAGCGGGGGCTGCAGATACGCAGTATTTT

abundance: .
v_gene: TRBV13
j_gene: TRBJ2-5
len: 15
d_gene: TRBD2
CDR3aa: CASGPSGGAGETQYF
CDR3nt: TGTGCCAGCGGGCCTAGCGGGGGGGCTGGCGAGACCCAGTACTTC

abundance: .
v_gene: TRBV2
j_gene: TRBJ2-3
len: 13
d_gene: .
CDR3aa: CASSNTRTDTQYF
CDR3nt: TGTGCCAGCTCCAACACCCGCACAGATACGCAGTATTTT

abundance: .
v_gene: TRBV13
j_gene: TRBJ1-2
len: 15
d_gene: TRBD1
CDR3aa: CASSLTGPYGYGYTF
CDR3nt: TGTGCCAGCAGCCTGACAGGGCCCTATGGCTATGGCTACACCTTC

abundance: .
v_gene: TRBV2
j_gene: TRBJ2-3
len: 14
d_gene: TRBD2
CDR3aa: CATQGLGSTDTQYF
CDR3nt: TGTGCCACACAGGGACTAGGTAGCACAGATACGCAGTATTTT

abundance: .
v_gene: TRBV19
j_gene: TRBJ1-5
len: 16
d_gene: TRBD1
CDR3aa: CASLPRRDRVPQPQHF
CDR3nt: TGTGCCTCCCTCCCCCGCCGGGACAGGGTCCCTCAGCCCCAGCATTTT

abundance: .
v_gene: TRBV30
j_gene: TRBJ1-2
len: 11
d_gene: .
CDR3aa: CAGNSGNGYTF
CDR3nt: TGTGCCGGCAACTCAGGGAACGGCTACACCTTC

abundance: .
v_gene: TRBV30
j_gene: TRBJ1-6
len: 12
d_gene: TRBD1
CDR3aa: CAWTGGNSPLHF
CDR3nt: TGTGCCTGGACAGGGGGTAATTCACCCCTCCACTTT

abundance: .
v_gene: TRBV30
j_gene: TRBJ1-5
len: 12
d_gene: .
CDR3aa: CAWSASGQPQHF
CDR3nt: TGTGCCTGGAGTGCCTCGGGTCAGCCCCAGCATTTT

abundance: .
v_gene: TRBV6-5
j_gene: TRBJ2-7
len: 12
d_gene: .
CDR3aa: CASSQGLYEQYF
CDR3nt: TGTGCCAGCAGCCAGGGCCTTTACGAGCAGTACTTC

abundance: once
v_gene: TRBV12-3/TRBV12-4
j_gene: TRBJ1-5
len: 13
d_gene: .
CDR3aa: CASSLDEGQPQHF
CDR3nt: TGTGCCAGCAGTTTAGACGAGGGTCAGCCCCAGCATTTT

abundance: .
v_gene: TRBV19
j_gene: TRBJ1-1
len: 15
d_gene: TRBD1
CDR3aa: CASSATGGRDTEAFF
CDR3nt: TGTGCCAGTTCTGCAACAGGGGGGAGGGACACTGAAGCTTTCTTT

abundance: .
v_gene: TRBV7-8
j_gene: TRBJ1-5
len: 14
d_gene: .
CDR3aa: CASSLWGGDQPQHF
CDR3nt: TGTGCCAGCAGCTTATGGGGGGGGGATCAGCCCCAGCATTTT

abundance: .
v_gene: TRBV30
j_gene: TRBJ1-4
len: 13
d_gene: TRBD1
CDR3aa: CARKGQLNEKLFF
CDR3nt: TGTGCCAGGAAGGGACAGCTTAATGAAAAACTGTTTTTT

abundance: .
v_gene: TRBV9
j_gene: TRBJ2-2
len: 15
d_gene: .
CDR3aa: CASREGVAASGELFF
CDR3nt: TGTGCCAGCAGGGAAGGGGTGGCGGCCTCCGGGGAGCTGTTTTTT

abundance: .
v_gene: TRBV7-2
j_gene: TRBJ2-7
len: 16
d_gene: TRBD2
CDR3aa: CASSLGLAGGIRGQYF
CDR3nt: TGTGCCAGCAGCTTAGGACTAGCGGGGGGCATCAGGGGGCAGTACTTC

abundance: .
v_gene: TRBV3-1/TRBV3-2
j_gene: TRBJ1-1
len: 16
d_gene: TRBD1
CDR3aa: CASSQSELGQGAEAFF
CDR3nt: TGTGCCAGCAGCCAAAGCGAACTCGGACAGGGGGCTGAAGCTTTCTTT

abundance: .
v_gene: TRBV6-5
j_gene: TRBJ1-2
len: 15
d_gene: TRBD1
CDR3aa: CASSYATGGAAGYTF
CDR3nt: TGTGCCAGCAGTTACGCGACAGGGGGCGCGGCTGGCTACACCTTC

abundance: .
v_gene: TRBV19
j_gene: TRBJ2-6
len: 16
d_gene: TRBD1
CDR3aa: CASSPQGAPGANVLTF
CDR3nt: TGTGCCAGTAGTCCCCAGGGGGCCCCTGGGGCCAACGTCCTGACTTTC

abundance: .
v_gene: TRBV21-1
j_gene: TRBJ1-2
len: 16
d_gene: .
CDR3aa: CASSKGQGVINYGYTF
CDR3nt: TGTGCCAGCAGCAAGGGACAGGGGGTGATTAACTATGGCTACACCTTC

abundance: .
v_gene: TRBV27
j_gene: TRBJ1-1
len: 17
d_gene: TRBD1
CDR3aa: CASSLRTGRVYGTEAFF
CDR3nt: TGTGCCAGCAGTTTAAGGACAGGGAGGGTATATGGCACTGAAGCTTTCTTT

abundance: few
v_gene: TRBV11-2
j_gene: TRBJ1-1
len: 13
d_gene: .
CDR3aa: CASSPAGSTEAFF
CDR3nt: TGTGCCAGCAGCCCAGCAGGGTCCACTGAAGCTTTCTTT

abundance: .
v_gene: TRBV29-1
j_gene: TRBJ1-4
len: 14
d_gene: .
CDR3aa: CSVEDQAAGEKLFF
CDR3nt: TGCAGCGTTGAAGATCAGGCAGCTGGGGAAAAACTGTTTTTT

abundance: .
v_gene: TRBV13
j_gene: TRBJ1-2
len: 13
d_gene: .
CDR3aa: CASSFGESYGYTF
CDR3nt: TGTGCCAGCAGCTTCGGGGAAAGCTATGGCTACACCTTC

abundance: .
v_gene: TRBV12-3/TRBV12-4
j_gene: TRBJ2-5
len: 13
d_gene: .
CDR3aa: CASSLGTMGTQYF
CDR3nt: TGTGCCAGCAGTTTGGGCACGATGGGGACCCAGTACTTC

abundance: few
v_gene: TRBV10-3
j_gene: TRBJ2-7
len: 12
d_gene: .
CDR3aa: CAISDRVSEQYF
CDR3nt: TGTGCCATCAGTGACAGGGTTTCCGAGCAGTACTTC

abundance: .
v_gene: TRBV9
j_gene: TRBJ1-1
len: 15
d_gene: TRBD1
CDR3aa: CASSPERWQGAEAFF
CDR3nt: TGTGCCAGCAGCCCGGAGCGGTGGCAGGGGGCTGAAGCTTTCTTT

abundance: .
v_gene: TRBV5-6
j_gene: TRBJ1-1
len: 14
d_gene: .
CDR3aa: CASSARVPNTEAFF
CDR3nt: TGTGCCAGCAGCGCGCGCGTTCCCAACACTGAAGCTTTCTTT

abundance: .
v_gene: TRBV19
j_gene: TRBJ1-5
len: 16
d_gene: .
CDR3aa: CASIGGGARSNQPQHF
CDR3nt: TGTGCCAGTATCGGGGGTGGGGCGCGAAGCAATCAGCCCCAGCATTTT

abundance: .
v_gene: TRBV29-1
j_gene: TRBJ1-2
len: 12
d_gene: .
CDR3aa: CSALTEDLGYTF
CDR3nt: TGCAGCGCTCTGACAGAGGATCTTGGCTACACCTTC

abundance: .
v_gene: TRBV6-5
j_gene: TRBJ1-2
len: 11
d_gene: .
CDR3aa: CATSGSYGYTF
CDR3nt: TGTGCCACTTCGGGTTCGTATGGCTACACCTTC

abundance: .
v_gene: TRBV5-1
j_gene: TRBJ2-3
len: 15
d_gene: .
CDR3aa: CASSRVSGGTDTQYF
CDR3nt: TGCGCCAGCAGCCGAGTGTCGGGGGGCACAGATACGCAGTATTTT

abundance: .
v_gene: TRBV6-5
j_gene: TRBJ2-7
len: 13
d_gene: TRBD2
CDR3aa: CASSTAGGYEQYF
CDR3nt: TGTGCCAGCAGCACAGCGGGGGGCTACGAGCAGTACTTC

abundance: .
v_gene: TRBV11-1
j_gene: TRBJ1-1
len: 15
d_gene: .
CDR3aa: CASSVTGLSNTEAFF
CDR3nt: TGTGCCAGCAGCGTCACGGGACTGTCGAACACTGAAGCTTTCTTT

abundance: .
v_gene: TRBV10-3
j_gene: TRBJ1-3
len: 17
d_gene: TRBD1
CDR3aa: CAITGGGQGSSGNTIYF
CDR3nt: TGTGCCATCACCGGGGGGGGACAGGGGAGCTCTGGAAACACCATATATTTT

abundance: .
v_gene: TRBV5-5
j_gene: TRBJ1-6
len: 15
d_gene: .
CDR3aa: CASSLGAGGRSPLHF
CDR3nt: TGTGCCAGCAGCTTGGGCGCGGGTGGTAGGTCACCCCTCCACTTT

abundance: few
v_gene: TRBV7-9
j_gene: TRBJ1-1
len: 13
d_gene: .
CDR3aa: CASRLTGTPEAFF
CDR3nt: TGTGCCAGCAGGCTCACAGGCACCCCTGAAGCTTTCTTT

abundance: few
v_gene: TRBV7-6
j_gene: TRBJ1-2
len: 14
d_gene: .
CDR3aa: CASSPDPGPYGYTF
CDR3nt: TGTGCCAGCAGCCCGGACCCAGGGCCCTATGGCTACACCTTC

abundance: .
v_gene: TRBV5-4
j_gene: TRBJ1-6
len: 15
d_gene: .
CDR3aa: CASSFGRDNGSPLHF
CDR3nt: TGTGCCAGCAGCTTCGGCAGGGATAACGGTTCACCCCTCCACTTT

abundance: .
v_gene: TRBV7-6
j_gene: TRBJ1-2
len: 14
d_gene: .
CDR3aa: CASSYKGGGEGYTF
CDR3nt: TGTGCCAGCAGCTACAAGGGAGGAGGGGAAGGCTACACCTTC